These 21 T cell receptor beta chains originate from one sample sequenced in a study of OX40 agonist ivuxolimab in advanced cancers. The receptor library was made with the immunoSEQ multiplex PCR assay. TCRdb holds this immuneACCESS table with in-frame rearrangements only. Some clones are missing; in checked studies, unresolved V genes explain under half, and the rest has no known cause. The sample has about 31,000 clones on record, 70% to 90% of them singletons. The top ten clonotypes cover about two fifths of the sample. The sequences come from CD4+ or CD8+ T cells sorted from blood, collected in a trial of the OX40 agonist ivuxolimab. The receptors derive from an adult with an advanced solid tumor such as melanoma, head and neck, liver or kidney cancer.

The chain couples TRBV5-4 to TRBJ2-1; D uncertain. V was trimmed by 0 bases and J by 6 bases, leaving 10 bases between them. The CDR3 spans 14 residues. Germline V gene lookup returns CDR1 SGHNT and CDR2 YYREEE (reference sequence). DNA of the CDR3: TGTGCCAGCAGCTTGGCCCAAGGCTCCAATGAGCAGTTCTTC. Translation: CASSLAQGSNEQFF.

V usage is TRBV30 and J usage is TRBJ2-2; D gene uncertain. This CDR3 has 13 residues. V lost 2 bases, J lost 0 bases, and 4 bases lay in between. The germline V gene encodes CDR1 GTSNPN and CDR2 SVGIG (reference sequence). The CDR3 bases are TGTGCCTGGAGTTTTTCGAACACCGGGGAGCTGTTTTTT. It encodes CAWSFSNTGELFF.

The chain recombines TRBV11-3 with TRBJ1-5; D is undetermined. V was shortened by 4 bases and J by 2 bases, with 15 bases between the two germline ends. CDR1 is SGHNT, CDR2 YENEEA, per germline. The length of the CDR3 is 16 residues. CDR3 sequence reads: CASSSHPTEGNQPQHF. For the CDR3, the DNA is TGTGCCAGCAGCTCACATCCTACGGAGGGCAATCAGCCCCAGCATTTT.

CDR3 in amino acids: CASSFRLRGTGELFF. The CDR3 nucleotides are TGTGCCAGCAGTTTTAGGCTGCGTGGCACCGGGGAGCTGTTTTTT. The chain combines TRBV27 with TRBJ2-2; D not certain. CDR1 is MNHEY, CDR2 SMNVEV, per germline (reference sequence). The ends were cut back, 3 bases at V and 4 bases at J, with 12 bases in the middle. The CDR3 contains 15 residues.

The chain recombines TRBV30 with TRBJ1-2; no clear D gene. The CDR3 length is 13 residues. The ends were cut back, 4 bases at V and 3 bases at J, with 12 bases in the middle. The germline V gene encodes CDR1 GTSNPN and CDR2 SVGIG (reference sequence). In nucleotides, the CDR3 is TGTGCCTGGATGTCCAGGAGGGACTATGGCTACACCTTC. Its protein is CAWMSRRDYGYTF.

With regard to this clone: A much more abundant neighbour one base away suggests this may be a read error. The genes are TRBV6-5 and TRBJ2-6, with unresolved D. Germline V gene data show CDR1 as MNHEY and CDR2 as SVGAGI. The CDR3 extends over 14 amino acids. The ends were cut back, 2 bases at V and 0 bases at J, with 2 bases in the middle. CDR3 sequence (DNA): TGTGCCAGCAGTTACAGCTCTGGGGCCAACGTCCTGACTTTC. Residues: CASSYSSGANVLTF.

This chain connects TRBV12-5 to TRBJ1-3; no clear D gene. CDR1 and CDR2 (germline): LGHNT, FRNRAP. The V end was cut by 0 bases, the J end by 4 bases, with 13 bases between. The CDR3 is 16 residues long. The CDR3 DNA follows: TGTGCTAGTGGTTTGGTTCCGGGCCGGAGAGGAAACACCATATATTTT. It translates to CASGLVPGRRGNTIYF.

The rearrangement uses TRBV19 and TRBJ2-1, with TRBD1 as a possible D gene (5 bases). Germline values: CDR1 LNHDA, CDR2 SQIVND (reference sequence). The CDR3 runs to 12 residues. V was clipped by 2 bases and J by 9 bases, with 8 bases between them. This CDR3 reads CASSIWGGEQFF. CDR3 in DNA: TGTGCCAGTAGTATATGGGGCGGTGAGCAGTTCTTC.

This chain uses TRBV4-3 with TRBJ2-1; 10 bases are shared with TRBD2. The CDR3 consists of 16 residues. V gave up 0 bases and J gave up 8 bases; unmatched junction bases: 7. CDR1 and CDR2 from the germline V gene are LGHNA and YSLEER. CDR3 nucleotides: TGCGCCAGCAGCCAAGATAGGCCTAGCGGGAGTCATGAGCAGTTCTTC. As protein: CASSQDRPSGSHEQFF.

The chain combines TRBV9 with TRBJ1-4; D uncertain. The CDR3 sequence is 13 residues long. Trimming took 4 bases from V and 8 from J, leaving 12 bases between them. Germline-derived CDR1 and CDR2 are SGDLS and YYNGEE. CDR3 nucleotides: TGTGCCAGCAGCTCCCAAGTAAGCGAAAAACTGTTTTTT. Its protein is CASSSQVSEKLFF.

The CDR3 sequence is CASSPRLRASPSQYF. DNA of the CDR3: TGTGCCAGCAGCCCCCGCCTACGAGCTAGCCCGTCGCAGTACTTC. V usage is TRBV28 and J usage is TRBJ2-7; maybe TRBD2 (5 bases). Germline lookup yields CDR1 MDHEN and CDR2 SYDVKM. Deletions cut 6 bases from V and 9 bases from J, with 24 bases between. This CDR3 has 15 amino acids.

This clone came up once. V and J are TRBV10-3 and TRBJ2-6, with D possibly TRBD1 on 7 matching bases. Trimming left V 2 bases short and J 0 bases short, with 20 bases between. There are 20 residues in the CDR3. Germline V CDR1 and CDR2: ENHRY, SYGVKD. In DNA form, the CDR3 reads TGTGCCATCAGTGAGGGGGCCCTCAGGGGGGTGGACTCTGGGGCCAACGTCCTGACTTTC. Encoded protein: CAISEGALRGVDSGANVLTF.

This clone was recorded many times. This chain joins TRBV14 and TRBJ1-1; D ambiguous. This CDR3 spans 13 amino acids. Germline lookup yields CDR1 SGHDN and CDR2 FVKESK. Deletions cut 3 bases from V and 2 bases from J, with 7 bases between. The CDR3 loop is CASSQNLNTEAFF. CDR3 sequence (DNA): TGTGCCAGCAGCCAGAACCTAAACACTGAAGCTTTCTTT.

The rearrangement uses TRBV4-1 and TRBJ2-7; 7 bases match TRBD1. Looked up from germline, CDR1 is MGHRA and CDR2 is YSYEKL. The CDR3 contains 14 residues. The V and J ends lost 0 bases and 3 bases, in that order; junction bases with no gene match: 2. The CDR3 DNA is TGCGCCAGCAGCCAAGACCCAGGGGGCTACGAGCAGTACTTC. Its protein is CASSQDPGGYEQYF.

DNA for the CDR3: TGTGCCAGCAGCGTAGGAATGACAGATATCCAAGAGACCCAGTACTTC. Its translation is CASSVGMTDIQETQYF. The rearrangement joins TRBV9 to TRBJ2-5, with D possibly being TRBD1 (5 bases). This CDR3 contains 16 residues. V lost 0 bases to trimming and J lost 1 base, with 13 bases between them. Germline CDR1 is SGDLS and CDR2 is YYNGEE.

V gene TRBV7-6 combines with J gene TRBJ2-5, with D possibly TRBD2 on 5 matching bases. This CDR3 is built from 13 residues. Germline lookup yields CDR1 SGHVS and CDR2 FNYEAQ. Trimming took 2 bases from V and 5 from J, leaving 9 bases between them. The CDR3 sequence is CASSLNRRETQYF. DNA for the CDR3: TGTGCCAGCAGCTTAAATAGGAGGGAGACCCAGTACTTC.

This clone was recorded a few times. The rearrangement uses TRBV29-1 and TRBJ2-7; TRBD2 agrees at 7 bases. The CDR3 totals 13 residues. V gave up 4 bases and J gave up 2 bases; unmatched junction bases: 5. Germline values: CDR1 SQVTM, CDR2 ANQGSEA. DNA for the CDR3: TGCAGCGTTGCCCCGGGGACTACCTACGAGCAGTACTTC. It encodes CSVAPGTTYEQYF.

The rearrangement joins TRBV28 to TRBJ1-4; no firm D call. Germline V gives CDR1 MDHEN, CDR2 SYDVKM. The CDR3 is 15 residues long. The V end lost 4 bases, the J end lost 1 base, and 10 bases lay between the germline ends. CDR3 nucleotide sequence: TGTGCCAGCAGTTGGGTGGCCCAAACTAATGAAAAACTGTTTTTT. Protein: CASSWVAQTNEKLFF.

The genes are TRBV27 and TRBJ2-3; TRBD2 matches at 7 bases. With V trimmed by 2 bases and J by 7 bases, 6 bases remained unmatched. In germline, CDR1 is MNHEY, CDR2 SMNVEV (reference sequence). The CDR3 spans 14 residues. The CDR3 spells CASSLLAGDNTQYF. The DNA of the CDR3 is TGTGCCAGCAGTTTACTGGCGGGAGACAATACGCAGTATTTT.

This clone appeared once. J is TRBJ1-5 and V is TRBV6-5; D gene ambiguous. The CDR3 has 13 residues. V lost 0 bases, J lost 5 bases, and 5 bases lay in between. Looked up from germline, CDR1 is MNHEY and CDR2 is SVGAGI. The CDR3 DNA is TGTGCCAGCAGTTACTCGATTTATCAGCCCCAGCATTTT. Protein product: CASSYSIYQPQHF.

CDR3 sequence: CASSARPAYEQYF. CDR3 DNA sequence: TGTGCCAGCAGTGCGCGACCGGCCTACGAGCAGTACTTC. This sequence joins TRBV27 and TRBJ2-7; no clear D gene. The CDR3 is made up of 13 amino acids. The germline CDR1 and CDR2 sequences are MNHEY and SMNVEV (reference sequence). V was clipped by 5 bases and J by 2 bases, with 10 bases between them.